This T cell receptor (beta chain) emerged from a study of blood T cell repertoires in COVID-19. The V segment lost 3 bases and the J segment 5 bases; nucleotides outside the gene matches: 9. Per germline, CDR1 DFQATT and CDR2 SNEGSKA (reference sequence). This CDR3 spans 14 amino acids. TCRdb's table, derived via immunoSEQ multiplex PCR, lists solely in-frame clones and lacks some. The sample shows over 200,000 clones, over 75% of them seen only once. This rearrangement joins TRBV20-1 to TRBJ2-7, with TRBD2 identical over 8 bases. Sequenced material: peripheral blood. This clonotype originated in a woman aged 50 to 60 with acute or convalescent COVID-19. In DNA form, the CDR3 reads TGCAGTGCTAGTTCGGGAGGGCCAGGCGACGAGCAGTACTTC. Translation gives CSASSGGPGDEQYF.